The clone carrying this T cell receptor beta chain has a handful of counts. What it recognizes is unknown. Looked up from germline, CDR1 is SNHLY and CDR2 is FYNNEI. The V gene lost 4 bases and the J gene lost 2 bases, with 15 bases spanning the gap. CDR3 length: 16 residues. Samples were assayed with immunoSEQ v3.0 at survey level. Measured with immunoSEQ multiplex PCR; TCRdb has only the in-frame clones, and not every one. The table lists 16,000 or so clones, approximately 88% of them singletons, with 12% in the top ten. These data are taken from a study of long-term antiretroviral therapy in people with HIV. The study, taken as a whole, reports: Diversity increased after ART yet remained lower than in transplant donor controls.

This sequence joins TRBV2 and TRBJ1-5; the D is unclear. This TCR was sampled from a man aged 45-65 years with HIV. The sample in question was unsorted PBMCs, obtained 0.7 years before starting antiretroviral therapy. CDR3 amino acids: CASSGMAQLGNQPQHF. CDR3 DNA: TGTGCCAGCAGTGGTATGGCACAATTGGGCAATCAGCCCCAGCATTTT.